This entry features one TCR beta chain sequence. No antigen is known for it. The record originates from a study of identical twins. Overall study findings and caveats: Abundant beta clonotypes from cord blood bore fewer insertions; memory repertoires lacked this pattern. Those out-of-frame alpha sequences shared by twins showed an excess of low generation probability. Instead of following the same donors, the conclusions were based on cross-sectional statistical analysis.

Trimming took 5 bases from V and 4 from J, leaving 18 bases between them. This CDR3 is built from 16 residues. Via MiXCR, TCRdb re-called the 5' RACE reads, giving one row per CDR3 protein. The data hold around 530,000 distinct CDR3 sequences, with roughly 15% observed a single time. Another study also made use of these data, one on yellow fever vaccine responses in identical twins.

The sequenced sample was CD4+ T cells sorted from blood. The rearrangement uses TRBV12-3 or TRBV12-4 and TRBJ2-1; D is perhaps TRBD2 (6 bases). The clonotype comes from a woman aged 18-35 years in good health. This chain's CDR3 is CASSRRPGLGYNEQFF. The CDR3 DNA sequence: TGTGCCAGCAGTCGCAGACCGGGACTCGGGTACAATGAGCAGTTCTTC.